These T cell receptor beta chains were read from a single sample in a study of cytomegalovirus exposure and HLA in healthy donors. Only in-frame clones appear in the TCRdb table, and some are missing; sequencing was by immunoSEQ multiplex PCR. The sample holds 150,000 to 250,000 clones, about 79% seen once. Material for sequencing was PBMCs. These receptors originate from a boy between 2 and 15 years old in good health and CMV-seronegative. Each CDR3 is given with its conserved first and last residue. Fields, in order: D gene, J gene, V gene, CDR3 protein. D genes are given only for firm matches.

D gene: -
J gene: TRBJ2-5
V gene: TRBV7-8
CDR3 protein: CASSLNSGQETQYF

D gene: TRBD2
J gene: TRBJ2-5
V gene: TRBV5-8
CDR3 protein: CASSLGGAGGLQETQYF

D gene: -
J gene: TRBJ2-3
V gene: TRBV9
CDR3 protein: CASSPLGRTSTDTQYF

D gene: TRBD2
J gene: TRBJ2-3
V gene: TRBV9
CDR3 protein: CASSAGGAVDTQYF

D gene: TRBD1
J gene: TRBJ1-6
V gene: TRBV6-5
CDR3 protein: CASRTQGSPLHF

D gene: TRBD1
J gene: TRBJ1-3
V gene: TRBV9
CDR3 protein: CASSVGGHRGPKNTIYF

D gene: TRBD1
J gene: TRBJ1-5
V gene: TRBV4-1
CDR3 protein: CASSQGQGALGGRNQPQHF

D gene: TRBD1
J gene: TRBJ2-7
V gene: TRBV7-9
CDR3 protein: CASSSDRERKQYF

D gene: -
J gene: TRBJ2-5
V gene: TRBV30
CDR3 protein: CAWSVLGGGRWETQYF

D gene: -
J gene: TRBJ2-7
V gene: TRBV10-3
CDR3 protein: CAISESSTYEQYF

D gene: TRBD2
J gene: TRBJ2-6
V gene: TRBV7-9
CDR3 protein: CASLTGGGAPSGANVLTF

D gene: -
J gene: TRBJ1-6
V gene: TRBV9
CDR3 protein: CASSPQVEDSPLHF

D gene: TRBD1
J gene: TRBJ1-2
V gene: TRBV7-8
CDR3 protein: CASSLGPTGANYGYTF

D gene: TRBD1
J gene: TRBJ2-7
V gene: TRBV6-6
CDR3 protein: CASSHFDRGGYEQYF

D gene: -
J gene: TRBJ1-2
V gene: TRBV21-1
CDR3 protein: CASSKVNKSCDGYTF

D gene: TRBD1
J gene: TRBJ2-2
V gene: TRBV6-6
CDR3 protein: CASSSPTGKGTGELFF

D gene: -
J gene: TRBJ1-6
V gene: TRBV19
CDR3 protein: CASTNNRVSPLHF

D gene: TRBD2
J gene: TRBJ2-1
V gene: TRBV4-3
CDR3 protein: CASSQAGLAGGQNEQFF

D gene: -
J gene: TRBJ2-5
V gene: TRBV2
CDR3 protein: CASRGDGGETQYF

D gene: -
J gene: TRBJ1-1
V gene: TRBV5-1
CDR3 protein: CASSLVGGRTNTEAFF

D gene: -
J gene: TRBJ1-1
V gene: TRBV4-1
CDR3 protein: CATSVGRFFSSATEAFF

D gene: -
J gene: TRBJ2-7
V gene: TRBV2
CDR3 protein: CASGGSYEQYF

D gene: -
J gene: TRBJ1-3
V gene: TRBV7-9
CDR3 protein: CASSLGYGTAIISGNTIYF

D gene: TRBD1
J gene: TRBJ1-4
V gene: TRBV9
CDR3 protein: CASSSRTGETGEKLFF

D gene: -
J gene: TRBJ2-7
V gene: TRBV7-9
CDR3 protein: CASSPTFFDRLSYEQYF

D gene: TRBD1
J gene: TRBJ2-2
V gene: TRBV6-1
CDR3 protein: CASSEYPGQGNTGELFF

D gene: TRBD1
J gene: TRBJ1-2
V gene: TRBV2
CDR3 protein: CASRGPTGANYGYTF

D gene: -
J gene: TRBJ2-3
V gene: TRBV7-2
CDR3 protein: CASSLDSGTDTQYF